Below are 22 T cell receptor beta chains sequenced from a single sample in a study of metastatic and nonmetastatic thyroid tumors. TCRdb reprocessed the PCR reads using MiXCR. This repertoire shows about 24,000 clones, more than 15% found once; its top ten account for roughly 5%. Not a single patient had been given any form of treatment at any point before undergoing thyroid surgery. What was sequenced was blood. These receptor sequences come from a male donor with papillary thyroid cancer or a benign thyroid nodule (not recorded which). Some clones in this sample may be carry-over from other donors' samples.

At least ten counts were recorded for this clone. This chain uses TRBV2 with TRBJ2-2, with D perhaps matching TRBD2 (5 bases). This CDR3 spans 14 amino acids. CDR1 SNHLY and CDR2 FYNNEI come from the germline V gene. Trimming shortened V by 5 bases and J by 9 bases, and 16 bases separated the two germline ends. For the CDR3, the DNA is TGTGCCAGCAGTTGGGCCCGCCGGGGTTGGGAGCTGTTTTTT. Translating it yields CASSWARRGWELFF.

This clone was seen a handful of times. One junction end disagrees with the germline gene, perhaps due to a read error. V and J are TRBV15 and TRBJ2-3, with 10 positions matching TRBD1. Germline V gene sequence: CDR1 LNHNV, CDR2 YYDKDF (reference sequence). The CDR3 loop spans 16 amino acids. Here the CDR3 reads CATSRGQGQGRHTQCF. CDR3 DNA: TGTGCCACCAGCAGAGGTCAGGGACAGGGGAGGCATACGCAGTGTTTT.

This clone was counted only a few times. The CDR3 loop reads CASSYAGASTDTQYF. The CDR3 nucleotides are TGTGCCAGCAGTTACGCCGGGGCTAGCACAGATACGCAGTATTTT. V and J are TRBV6-2 or TRBV6-3 and TRBJ2-3; D may be TRBD1 or TRBD2 (5 bases each). CDR1 is MNHEY and CDR2 is SVGEGT in the germline V gene. The CDR3 spans 15 residues. Trimming left V 2 bases short and J 0 bases short, with 9 bases between.

This sequence joins TRBV27 and TRBJ2-7; D possibly uses TRBD1 or TRBD2 (5 bases each). V was pared by 3 bases and J by 0 bases, with 15 bases between. In germline, CDR1 is MNHEY, CDR2 SMNVEV (reference sequence). The CDR3 is 16 residues long. The CDR3 region is CASSFSPGPVSYEQYF. The CDR3 DNA reads TGTGCCAGCAGTTTTTCACCGGGACCGGTCTCCTACGAGCAGTACTTC.

This clone was seen ten or more times. The gene calls are TRBV20-1 and TRBJ2-2; D is perhaps TRBD2 (5 bases). The CDR3 is 15 amino acids. V was shortened by 0 bases and J by 3 bases, with 11 bases between the two germline ends. Germline V gene data show CDR1 as DFQATT and CDR2 as SNEGSKA (reference sequence). The CDR3 loop is CSARDIGSDTGELFF. In DNA form, the CDR3 reads TGCAGTGCTAGAGATATAGGTAGCGACACCGGGGAGCTGTTTTTT.

There are many counts of this clone. This chain uses TRBV20-1 with TRBJ1-4, with TRBD1 as a possible D gene (5 bases). Per germline, CDR1 DFQATT and CDR2 SNEGSKA (reference sequence). The CDR3 totals 14 residues. Trimming pared 0 bases from V and 4 bases from J, leaving 9 bases between. CDR3: CSARDPGRNEKLFF. CDR3 DNA sequence: TGCAGTGCTAGAGATCCAGGGCGTAATGAAAAACTGTTTTTT.

At least ten counts were recorded for this clone. The chain is built from TRBV6-1 and TRBJ1-4, with 7 nucleotides matching TRBD1. After removal of 7 bases from V and 7 bases from J, the junction contained 12 bases not matched to a gene. The CDR3 contains 15 residues. The germline gives CDR1 MNHNS, CDR2 SASEGT. CDR3 nucleotide sequence: TGTGCCAGCAAATACAACAGGGGAACGAGTGAAAAACTGTTTTTT. It codes for CASKYNRGTSEKLFF.

This clone is categorized as medium-sized. V usage is TRBV28 and J usage is TRBJ1-6; possibly TRBD1 for D (6 bases). This CDR3 has 15 amino acids. With 7 bases removed from V and 0 bases from J, the gap between germline ends came to 10 bases. Germline V gene data show CDR1 as MDHEN and CDR2 as SYDVKM. The CDR3 DNA reads as TGTGCCAGCAAAGGGGGAGGCTCCTATAATTCACCCCTCCACTTT. Encoded protein: CASKGGGSYNSPLHF.

The sample holds many counts of this clone. The chain uses TRBV9 and TRBJ2-7; D may be TRBD2 (6 bases). V was shortened by 0 bases and J by 6 bases, with 10 bases between the two germline ends. CDR3 length: 13 amino acids. CDR1 is SGDLS and CDR2 is YYNGEE in the germline V gene. The CDR3 DNA reads TGTGCCAGCAGCGTAGAGGAGGGCACCGAGCAGTACTTC. Residues: CASSVEEGTEQYF.

V gene TRBV9 combines with J gene TRBJ1-1, with D unclear. The CDR3 contains 15 residues. Germline CDR1 SGDLS, CDR2 YYNGEE. V was clipped by 0 bases and J by 1 base, with 10 bases between them. The chain's CDR3 is CASSVGVFPNTEAFF. The CDR3 DNA reads as TGTGCCAGCAGCGTAGGCGTGTTCCCGAACACTGAAGCTTTCTTT.

Ten or more counts support this clone. V is TRBV7-8 and J is TRBJ1-4, with 7 bases identical to TRBD1. The CDR3 consists of 15 residues. V lost 6 bases, J lost 5 bases, and 9 bases stayed unmatched. In germline, CDR1 is SGHVS, CDR2 FQNEAQ. CDR3 coding DNA: TGTGCCAGCAGACAATTTCAGGGGGTGAATGAAAAACTGTTTTTT. Its protein product is CASRQFQGVNEKLFF. Full variable domain (outside the CDR3, taken from reference TRBV7-8 and TRBJ1-4): GAGVSQSPRYKVAKRGQDVALRCDPISGHVSLFWYQQALGQGPEFLTYFQNEAQLDKSGLPSDRFFAERPEGSVSTLKIQRTQQEDSAVYLCASRQFQGVNEKLFFGSGTQLSVL.

This clone came up many times. V usage is TRBV25-1 and J usage is TRBJ1-5; 9 nucleotides agree with TRBD1. The germline CDR1 and CDR2 sequences are MGHDK and SYGVNS. V shed 3 bases, J shed 5 bases, and the junction held 8 bases outside the gene matches. The CDR3 has 16 residues. CDR3 in DNA: TGTGCCAGCAGTGACAGTACAGGGGGCTCGGATCAGCCCCAGCATTTT. Residues: CASSDSTGGSDQPQHF.

This clone was detected many times. The V and J genes are TRBV19 and TRBJ2-3, with TRBD1 matching over 9 bases. The germline CDR1 and CDR2 sequences are LNHDA and SQIVND (reference sequence). This CDR3 region has 14 residues. V lost 10 bases to trimming and J lost 2 bases; unmatched junction nucleotides: 7. CDR3 region: CAIAGTGYTDTQYF. The CDR3 DNA reads as TGTGCCATCGCCGGGACAGGGTACACAGATACGCAGTATTTT.

By proportion, this clone is medium-sized. The V gene is TRBV5-1, the J gene TRBJ2-1, with TRBD2 matching 10 bases. In germline, CDR1 is SGHRS, CDR2 YFSETQ. V shed 3 bases and J 5 bases; nucleotides not matched to a gene: 5. The CDR3 sequence is 15 residues long. CDR3 bases: TGCGCCAGCAGCTCCGGACTAGCGGAGCACAATGAGCAGTTCTTC. Encoded protein: CASSSGLAEHNEQFF.

This clone has a count of ten or more. This rearrangement joins TRBV10-3 to TRBJ1-6, with 7 positions matching TRBD1. V lost 10 bases to trimming and J lost 5 bases; unmatched junction nucleotides: 8. This CDR3 is built from 14 residues. Germline CDR1 is ENHRY and CDR2 is SYGVKD. Here the CDR3 reads CATQTGNDNSPLHF. In DNA, the CDR3 is TGTGCCACCCAGACAGGGAATGATAATTCACCCCTCCACTTT.

The table lists this clone with a few counts. This rearrangement joins TRBV6-1 to TRBJ2-7; 14 bases agree with TRBD2. Germline V gene data show CDR1 as MNHNS and CDR2 as SASEGT. The CDR3 length is 17 residues. The junction had 8 bases not matched to a gene; V was cut back by 5 bases and J by 2 bases. CDR3: CASSIQGLAGAPYEQYF. The DNA of the CDR3 is TGTGCCAGCAGTATTCAGGGACTAGCGGGGGCCCCCTACGAGCAGTACTTC.

Within the sample, this clone is medium-sized (0.01 to 0.1%). The chain joins TRBV6-1 to TRBJ1-2; the D gene is possibly TRBD1 (5 bases). CDR3 size: 16 residues. The V and J ends lost 1 base and 4 bases respectively, with 16 bases between them. Germline CDR1 and CDR2: MNHNS and SASEGT. The CDR3 loop is CASSEGVGPATYGYTF. In DNA form, the CDR3 reads TGTGCCAGCAGTGAAGGGGTGGGGCCTGCAACCTATGGCTACACCTTC.

The chain uses TRBV13 and TRBJ1-6; D call uncertain. The V end lost 5 bases, the J end lost 7 bases, and 15 bases lay between the germline ends. This CDR3 has 15 residues. Germline-derived CDR1 and CDR2 are PRHDT and FYEKMQ (reference sequence). CDR3: CASSLGSRQNSPLHF. CDR3 DNA: TGTGCCAGCAGCCTCGGTAGCAGGCAGAATTCACCCCTCCACTTT.

In its sample, this clone is medium-sized (0.01 to 0.1%). This sequence joins TRBV19 and TRBJ2-7, with 8 bases matching TRBD2. V gave up 6 bases and J gave up 0 bases; unmatched junction bases: 4. The germline CDR1 and CDR2 sequences are LNHDA and SQIVND (reference sequence). The CDR3 is 14 residues long. CDR3: CASSISGNSYEQYF. The CDR3 DNA follows: TGTGCCAGTAGCATTAGCGGGAACTCCTACGAGCAGTACTTC.

This clone was seen at least ten times. V and J are TRBV20-1 and TRBJ2-1; D not certain. Germline V gives CDR1 DFQATT, CDR2 SNEGSKA (reference sequence). This CDR3 is built from 12 residues. This CDR3 reads CGWSRSYNEQFF. The CDR3 DNA reads TGCGGATGGAGCCGTTCCTACAATGAGCAGTTCTTC.

In this sample, this clone turned up many times. Additional DNA sequences in this sample encode the identical CDR3. The chain links TRBV20-1 to TRBJ2-4, with TRBD2 matching 7 bases. CDR1 and CDR2 from the germline V gene are DFQATT and SNEGSKA (reference sequence). The length of the CDR3 is 13 residues. Germline trimming cut 5 bases from V and 6 bases from J; bases unmatched to any gene: 7. Written as DNA, the CDR3 is TGCAGTGCTGAAGGGAGGGCCCGAAACATTCAGTACTTC. Translation gives CSAEGRARNIQYF.

This clone was counted at least ten times. The chain recombines TRBV29-1 with TRBJ1-2; D might be TRBD1 (5 bases). The CDR3 length is 11 residues. Germline V gene lookup returns CDR1 SQVTM and CDR2 ANQGSEA. V was cut by 7 bases and J by 8 bases, with 14 bases left in between. This chain's CDR3 is CSGFGAEGYTF. CDR3 DNA sequence: TGCAGCGGCTTTGGGGCGGAGGGCTACACCTTC. Drawing the rest from reference TRBV29-1 and TRBJ1-2, the complete variable domain is SAVISQKPSRDICQRGTSLTIQCQVDSQVTMMFWYRQQPGQSLTLIATANQGSEATYESGFVIDKFPISRPNLTFSTLTVSNMSPEDSSIYLCSGFGAEGYTFGSGTRLTVV.